This T cell receptor (beta chain) derives from a study of T-cell memory formation after mild COVID-19. For the study at large: The two donors had largely donor-specific TCR clusters.

A note on this clonotype: Its antigen is unidentified.

Each CDR3 protein gets one entry after TCRdb re-called the 5' RACE reads with MiXCR. The sample has fewer than 350,000 distinct CDR3 sequences; roughly 8.2% are singletons. Study findings and constraints: CD4+ contracting clones were found mainly in CM and EM, and CD8+ ones in EMRA. Contracting clones, day 15 to 85, had balanced CD4/CD8, and later expanders favored CD4+. Memory sampled before infection contained some responding clones, suggesting cross-reactive memory joined.

Input material: PBMCs or a T cell subset sorted from them (not recorded which). The TCR originated in a man aged 18 to 30 who had mild COVID-19 (a few samples of this study predate the infection). Cell type and time point are not known.

For the CDR3, the DNA is TGCGCCAGCAGCCAAGGACTAGCGGGGGCCAAAGAGACCCAGTACTTC. Its translation: CASSQGLAGAKETQYF. This chain joins TRBV5-1 and TRBJ2-5, with 13 nucleotides matching TRBD2. V shed 4 bases, J shed 3 bases, and the junction held 6 bases outside the gene matches. The CDR3 runs 16 residues. Germline CDR1 is SGHRS and CDR2 is YFSETQ.